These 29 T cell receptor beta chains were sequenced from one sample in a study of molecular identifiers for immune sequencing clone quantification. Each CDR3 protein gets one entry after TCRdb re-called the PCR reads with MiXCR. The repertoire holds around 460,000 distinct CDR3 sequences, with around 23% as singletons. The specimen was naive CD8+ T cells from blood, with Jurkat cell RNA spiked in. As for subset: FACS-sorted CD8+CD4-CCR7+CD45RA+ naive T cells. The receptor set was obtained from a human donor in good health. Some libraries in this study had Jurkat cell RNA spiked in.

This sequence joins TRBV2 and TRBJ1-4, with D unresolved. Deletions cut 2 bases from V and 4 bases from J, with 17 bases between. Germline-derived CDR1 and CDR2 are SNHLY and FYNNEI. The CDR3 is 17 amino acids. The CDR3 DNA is TGTGCCAGCAGTGAACGCCACAGCCCGGGTCTTAATGAAAAACTGTTTTTT. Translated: CASSERHSPGLNEKLFF.

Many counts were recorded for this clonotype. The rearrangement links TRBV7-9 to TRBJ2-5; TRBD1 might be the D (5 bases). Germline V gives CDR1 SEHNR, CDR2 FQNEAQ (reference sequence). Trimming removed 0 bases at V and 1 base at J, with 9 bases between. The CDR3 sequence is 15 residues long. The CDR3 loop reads CASSLAGHTQETQYF. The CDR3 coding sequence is TGTGCCAGCAGCTTAGCCGGACATACCCAAGAGACCCAGTACTTC.

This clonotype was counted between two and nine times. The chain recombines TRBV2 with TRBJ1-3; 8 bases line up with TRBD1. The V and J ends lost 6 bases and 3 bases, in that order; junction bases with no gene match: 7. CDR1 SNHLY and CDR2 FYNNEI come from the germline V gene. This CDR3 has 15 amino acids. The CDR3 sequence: CASRAGTGNGNTIYF. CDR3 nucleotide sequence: TGTGCCAGCAGAGCCGGGACAGGCAATGGAAACACCATATATTTT.

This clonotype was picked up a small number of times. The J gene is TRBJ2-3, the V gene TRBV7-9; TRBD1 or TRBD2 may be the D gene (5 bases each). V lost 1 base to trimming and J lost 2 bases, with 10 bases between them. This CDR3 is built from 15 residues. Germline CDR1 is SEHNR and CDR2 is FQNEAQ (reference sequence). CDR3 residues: CASSLVGRATDTQYF. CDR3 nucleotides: TGTGCCAGCAGCTTAGTGGGACGGGCCACAGATACGCAGTATTTT.

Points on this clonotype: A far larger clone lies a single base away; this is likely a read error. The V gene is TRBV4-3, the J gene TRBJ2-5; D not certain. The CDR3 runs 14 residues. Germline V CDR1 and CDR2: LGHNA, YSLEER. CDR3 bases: TGCACCAGCAGCCAAGATCGCAATCAAGAGACCCAGTACTTC. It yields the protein CTSSQDRNQETQYF.

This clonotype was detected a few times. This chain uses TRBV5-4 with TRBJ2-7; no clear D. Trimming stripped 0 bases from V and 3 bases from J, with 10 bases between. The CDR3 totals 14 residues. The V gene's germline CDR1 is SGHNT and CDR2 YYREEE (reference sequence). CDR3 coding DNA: TGTGCCAGCAGCTTGGCCGGCTCTTTCTACGAGCAGTACTTC. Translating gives CASSLAGSFYEQYF.

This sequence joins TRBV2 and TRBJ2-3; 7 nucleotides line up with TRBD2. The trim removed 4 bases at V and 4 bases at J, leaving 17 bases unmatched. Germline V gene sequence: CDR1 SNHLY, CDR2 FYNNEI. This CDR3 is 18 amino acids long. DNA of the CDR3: TGTGCCAGCAGTGGGGACTGGGGCGGGAGTGAGTGGTCAGATACGCAGTATTTT. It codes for CASSGDWGGSEWSDTQYF.

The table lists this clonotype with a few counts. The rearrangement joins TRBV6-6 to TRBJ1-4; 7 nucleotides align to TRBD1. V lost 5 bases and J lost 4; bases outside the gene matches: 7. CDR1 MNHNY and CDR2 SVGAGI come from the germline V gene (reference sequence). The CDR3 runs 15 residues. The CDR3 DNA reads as TGTGCCAGCAGTCCTACAGGGGTACTTAATGAAAAACTGTTTTTT. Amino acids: CASSPTGVLNEKLFF.

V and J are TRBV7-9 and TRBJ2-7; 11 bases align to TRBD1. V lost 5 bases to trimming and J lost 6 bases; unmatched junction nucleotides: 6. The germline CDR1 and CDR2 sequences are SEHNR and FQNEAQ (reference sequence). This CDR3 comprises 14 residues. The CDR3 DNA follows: TGTGCCAGCAGCCCCCATGGGACAGGGGGCGAGCAGTACTTC. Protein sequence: CASSPHGTGGEQYF. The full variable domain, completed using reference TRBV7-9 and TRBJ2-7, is DTGVSQNPRHKITKRGQNVTFRCDPISEHNRLYWYRQTLGQGPEFLTYFQNEAQLEKSRLLSDRFSAERPKGSFSTLEIQRTEQGDSAMYLCASSPHGTGGEQYFGPGTRLTVT.

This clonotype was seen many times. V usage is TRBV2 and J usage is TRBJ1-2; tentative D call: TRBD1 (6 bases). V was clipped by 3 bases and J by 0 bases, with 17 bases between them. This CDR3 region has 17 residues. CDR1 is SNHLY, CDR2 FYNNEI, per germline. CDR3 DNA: TGTGCCAGCAGTGACGGGCGGACAGAGGCGGCTAACTATGGCTACACCTTC. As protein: CASSDGRTEAANYGYTF.

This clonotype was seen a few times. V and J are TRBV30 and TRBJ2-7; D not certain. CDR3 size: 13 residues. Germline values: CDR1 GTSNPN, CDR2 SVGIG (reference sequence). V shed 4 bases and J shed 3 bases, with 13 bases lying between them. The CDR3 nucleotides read TGTGCCTGGAAGGAGTCGTCTTACTACGAGCAGTACTTC. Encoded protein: CAWKESSYYEQYF.

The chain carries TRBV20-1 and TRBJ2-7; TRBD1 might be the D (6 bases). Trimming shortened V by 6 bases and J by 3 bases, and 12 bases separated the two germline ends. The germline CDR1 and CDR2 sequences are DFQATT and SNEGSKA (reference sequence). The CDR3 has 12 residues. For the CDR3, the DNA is TGCAGTGCAGACCAACAGGGCTACGAGCAGTACTTC. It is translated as CSADQQGYEQYF.

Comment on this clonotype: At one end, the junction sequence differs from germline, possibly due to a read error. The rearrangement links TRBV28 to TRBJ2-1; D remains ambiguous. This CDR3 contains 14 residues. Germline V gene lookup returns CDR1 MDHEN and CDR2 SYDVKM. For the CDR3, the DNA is TGTGCCAGCAGTTTCCAGAGCTCCTACAATGTGCAGTTCTTC. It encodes CASSFQSSYNVQFF.

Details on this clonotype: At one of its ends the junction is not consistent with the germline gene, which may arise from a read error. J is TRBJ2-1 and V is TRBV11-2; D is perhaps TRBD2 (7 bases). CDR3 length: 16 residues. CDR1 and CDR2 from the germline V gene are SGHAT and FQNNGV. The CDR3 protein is CASSPTGGGLYHEQFF. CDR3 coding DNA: TGTGCCAGCAGCCCGACTGGCGGGGGCCTCTACCATGAGCAGTTCTTC.

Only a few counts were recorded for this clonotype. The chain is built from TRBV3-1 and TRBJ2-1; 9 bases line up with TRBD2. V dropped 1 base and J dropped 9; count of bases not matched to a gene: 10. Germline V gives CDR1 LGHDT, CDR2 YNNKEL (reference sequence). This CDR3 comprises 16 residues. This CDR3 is CASSQARAGGLVEQFF. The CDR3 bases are TGTGCCAGCAGCCAAGCTAGGGCGGGGGGGCTGGTTGAGCAGTTCTTC.

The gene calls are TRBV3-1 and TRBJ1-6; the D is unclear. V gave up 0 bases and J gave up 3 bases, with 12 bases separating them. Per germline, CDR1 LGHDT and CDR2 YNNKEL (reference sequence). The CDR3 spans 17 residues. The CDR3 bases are TGTGCCAGCAGCCAAGAGGGCGCAGGATTCTATAATTCACCCCTCCACTTT. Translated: CASSQEGAGFYNSPLHF. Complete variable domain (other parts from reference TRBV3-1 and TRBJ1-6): DTAVSQTPKYLVTQMGNDKSIKCEQNLGHDTMYWYKQDSKKFLKIMFSYNNKELIINETVPNRFSPKSPDKAHLNLHINSLELGDSAVYFCASSQEGAGFYNSPLHFGNGTRLTVT.

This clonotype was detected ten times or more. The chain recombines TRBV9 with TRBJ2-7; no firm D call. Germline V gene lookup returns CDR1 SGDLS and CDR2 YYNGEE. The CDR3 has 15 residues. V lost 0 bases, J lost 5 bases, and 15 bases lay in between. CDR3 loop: CASSVEGVSTNEQYF. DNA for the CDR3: TGTGCCAGCAGCGTAGAGGGTGTATCGACGAACGAGCAGTACTTC.

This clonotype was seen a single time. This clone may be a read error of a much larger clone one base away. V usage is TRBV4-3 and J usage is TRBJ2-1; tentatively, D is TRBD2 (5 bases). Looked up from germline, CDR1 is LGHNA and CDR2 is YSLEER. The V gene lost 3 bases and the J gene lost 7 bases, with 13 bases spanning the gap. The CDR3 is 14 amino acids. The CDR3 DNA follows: TGCGCCAGCAGCCAGGTGGAGAGGGATAATGAGCAGTTCTTC. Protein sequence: CASSQVERDNEQFF.

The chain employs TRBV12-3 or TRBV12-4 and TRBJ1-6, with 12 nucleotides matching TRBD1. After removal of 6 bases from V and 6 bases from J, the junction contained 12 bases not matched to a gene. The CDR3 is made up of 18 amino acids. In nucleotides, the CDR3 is TGTGCCAGCAGCTCCGGGACAGGGGGCGGTTCCGGTAATTCACCCCTCCACTTT. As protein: CASSSGTGGGSGNSPLHF.

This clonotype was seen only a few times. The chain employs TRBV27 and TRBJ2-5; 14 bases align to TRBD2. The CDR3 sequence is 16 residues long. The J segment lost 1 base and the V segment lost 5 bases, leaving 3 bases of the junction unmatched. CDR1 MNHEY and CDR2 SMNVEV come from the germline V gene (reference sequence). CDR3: CASSPGLAGAQETQYF. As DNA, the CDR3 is TGTGCCAGCAGTCCGGGACTAGCGGGGGCCCAAGAGACCCAGTACTTC.

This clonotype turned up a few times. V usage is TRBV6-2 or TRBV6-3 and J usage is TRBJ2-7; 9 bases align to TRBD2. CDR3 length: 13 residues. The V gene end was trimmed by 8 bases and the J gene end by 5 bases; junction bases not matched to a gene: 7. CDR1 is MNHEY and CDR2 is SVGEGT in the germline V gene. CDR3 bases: TGTGCCAGCGCGCTAGCGGGGCAGGACGAGCAGTACTTC. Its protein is CASALAGQDEQYF.

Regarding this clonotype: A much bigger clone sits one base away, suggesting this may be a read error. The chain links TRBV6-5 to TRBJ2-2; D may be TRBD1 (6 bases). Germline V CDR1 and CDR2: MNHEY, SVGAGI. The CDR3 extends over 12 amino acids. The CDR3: CASRTGLGEPFF. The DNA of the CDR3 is TGTGCCAGCAGAACAGGGCTCGGGGAGCCGTTTTTT.

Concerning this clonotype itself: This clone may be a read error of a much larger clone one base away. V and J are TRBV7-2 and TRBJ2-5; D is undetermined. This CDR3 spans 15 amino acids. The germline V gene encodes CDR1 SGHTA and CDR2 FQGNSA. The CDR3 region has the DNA TGTGCCGGCAGCCACGGCGCCGGTCCTAAAGAGACCCAGTACTTC. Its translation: CAGSHGAGPKETQYF.

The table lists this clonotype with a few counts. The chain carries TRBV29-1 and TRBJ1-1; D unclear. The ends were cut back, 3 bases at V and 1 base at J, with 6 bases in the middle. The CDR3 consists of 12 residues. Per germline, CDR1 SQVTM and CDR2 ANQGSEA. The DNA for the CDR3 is TGCAGCGTTGATAGCACGAACACTGAAGCTTTCTTT. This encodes CSVDSTNTEAFF.

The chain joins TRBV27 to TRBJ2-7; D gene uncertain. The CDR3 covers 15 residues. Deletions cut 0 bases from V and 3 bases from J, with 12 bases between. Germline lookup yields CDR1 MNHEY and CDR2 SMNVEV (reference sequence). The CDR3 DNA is TGTGCCAGCAGTTTATCGTTCTCCCCCCACTACGAGCAGTACTTC. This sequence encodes CASSLSFSPHYEQYF.

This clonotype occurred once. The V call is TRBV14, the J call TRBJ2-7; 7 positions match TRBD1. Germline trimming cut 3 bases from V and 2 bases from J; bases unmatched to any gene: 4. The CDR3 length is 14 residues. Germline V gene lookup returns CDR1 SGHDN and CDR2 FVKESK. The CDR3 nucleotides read TGTGCCAGCAGCCATTGGGACAGCACCTACGAGCAGTACTTC. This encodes CASSHWDSTYEQYF.

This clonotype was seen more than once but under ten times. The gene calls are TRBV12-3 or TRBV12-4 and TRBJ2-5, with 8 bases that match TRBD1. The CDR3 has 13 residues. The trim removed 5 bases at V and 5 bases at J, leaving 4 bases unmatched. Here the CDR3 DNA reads TGTGCCAGCAGTCCAGGGGGCGTGGAGACCCAGTACTTC. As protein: CASSPGGVETQYF.

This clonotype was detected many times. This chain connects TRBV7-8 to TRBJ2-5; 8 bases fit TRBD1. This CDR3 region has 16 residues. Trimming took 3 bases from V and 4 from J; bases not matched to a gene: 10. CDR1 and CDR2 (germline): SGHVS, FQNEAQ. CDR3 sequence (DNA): TGTGCCAGCAGCTTGAGGGCCAGGGGGCGCCGAGAGACCCAGTACTTC. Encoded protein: CASSLRARGRRETQYF.

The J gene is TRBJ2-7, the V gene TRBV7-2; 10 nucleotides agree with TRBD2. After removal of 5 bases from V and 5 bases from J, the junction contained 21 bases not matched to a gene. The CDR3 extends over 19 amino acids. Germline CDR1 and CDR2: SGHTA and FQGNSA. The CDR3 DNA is TGTGCCAGCAGCCTACGTGCGGTAATGTTTCTAGCGGGAGTGAACGAGCAGTACTTC. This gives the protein CASSLRAVMFLAGVNEQYF.